The rows below give T cell receptor beta chains drawn from one sample of a study of early T cells in non-severe SARS-CoV-2 infection. Via MiXCR, TCRdb re-called the 5' RACE reads, giving one row per CDR3 protein. The data contain tens of thousands of distinct CDR3 sequences, under 9.5% of them seen just once; the ten biggest clones take up just under 6%. Material for sequencing was whole blood. These receptors were obtained from an adult who was a healthcare worker with PCR-confirmed SARS-CoV-2 infection or an uninfected control (not recorded which). Each CDR3 is given with its conserved first and last residue. A D gene is named only where the DNA matches it firmly. Not all rows give a size; the values are once, few, many and, for expanded clones, a class.

size | J | D | length | V | DNA | CDR3
NA | TRBJ2-4 | NA | 15 | TRBV29-1 | TGCAGCGTTGTTCTAAACCAGGGAATGCAAAACATTCAGTACTTC | CSVVLNQGMQNIQYF
many | TRBJ2-7 | NA | 11 | TRBV6-1 | TGTGCCAGCAGTCTAACCCACGAGCAGTACTTC | CASSLTHEQYF
few | TRBJ1-5 | NA | 13 | TRBV29-1 | TGCAGCGTTACCGACAGAATCAATCAGCCCCAGCATTTT | CSVTDRINQPQHF
NA | TRBJ2-4 | TRBD1 | 16 | TRBV3-1 | TGTGCCAGCAGCCATTTCTCGAGGGACAGGACTAACATTCAGTACTTC | CASSHFSRDRTNIQYF
NA | TRBJ2-5 | NA | 13 | TRBV7-6 | TGTGCCAGCAGGCCCGCAGTCAAAGAGACCCAGTACTTC | CASRPAVKETQYF
NA | TRBJ1-5 | TRBD1 | 15 | TRBV27 | TGTGCCAGCAGGGAGGACAGGGCCCCCCATCAGCCCCAGCATTTT | CASREDRAPHQPQHF
few | TRBJ1-5 | NA | 17 | TRBV7-8 | TGTGCCAGCAGCTTATCAGGGGACGCGCCGATCAATCAGCCCCAGCATTTT | CASSLSGDAPINQPQHF
NA | TRBJ2-6 | NA | 16 | TRBV7-3 | TGTGCCAGCAGCCCCATGCGCAGCTCTGGGGCCAACGTCCTGACTTTC | CASSPMRSSGANVLTF
NA | TRBJ1-2 | NA | 12 | TRBV6-2/TRBV6-3 | TGTGCCAGCAGTGGGACGGACTATGGCTACACCTTC | CASSGTDYGYTF
many | TRBJ1-3 | NA | 16 | TRBV11-2 | TGTGCCAGCAGCTTAGATCCCGGGATATCTGGAAACACCATATATTTT | CASSLDPGISGNTIYF
many | TRBJ2-1 | TRBD2 | 15 | TRBV20-1 | TGCAGTGCCAGAGGGCTCCGCGGGGGGGCCCATGAGCAGTTCTTC | CSARGLRGGAHEQFF
NA | TRBJ2-7 | NA | 14 | TRBV7-9 | TGTGCCAGCAGCTCCGACAGGAGACTATACGAGCAGTACTTC | CASSSDRRLYEQYF
many | TRBJ2-5 | TRBD2 | 14 | TRBV7-3 | TGTGCCAGCAGCTTAGCGGGGGGGCAAGAGACCCAGTACTTC | CASSLAGGQETQYF
NA | TRBJ2-7 | NA | 15 | TRBV13 | TGTGCCAGCAGCGCAGGCCTGGTGCCGGGCTACGAGCAGTACTTC | CASSAGLVPGYEQYF
few | TRBJ1-2 | TRBD1 | 14 | TRBV20-1 | TGCAGTGCTGGATCGGGACAGGGGGACTATGGCTACACCTTC | CSAGSGQGDYGYTF
few | TRBJ2-7 | NA | 13 | TRBV23-1 | TGCGCCAGCAGTCAATCCCGGTGGTACGAGCAGTACTTC | CASSQSRWYEQYF
few | TRBJ1-1 | NA | 12 | TRBV6-2/TRBV6-3 | TGTGCCAGCAGCCCAATGAGCACTGAAGCTTTCTTT | CASSPMSTEAFF
many | TRBJ2-6 | NA | 16 | TRBV9 | TGTGCCAGCAGCGTAGACCCAGGGAATGGGGCCAACGCCCTGACTTTC | CASSVDPGNGANALTF
many | TRBJ2-1 | TRBD2 | 15 | TRBV2 | TGTGCCAGCAGTCAACTAGCGGGGGGCTACAATGAGCAGTTCTTC | CASSQLAGGYNEQFF
many | TRBJ2-2 | NA | 14 | TRBV30 | TGTGCCTGGAGTCTAGCCTACAACACCGGGGAGCTGTTTTTT | CAWSLAYNTGELFF
many | TRBJ2-2 | NA | 12 | TRBV12-3/TRBV12-4 | TGTGCCAGCAGTCTCCGGACCGGGGAGCTGTTTTTT | CASSLRTGELFF
many | TRBJ2-1 | NA | 14 | TRBV6-6 | TGTGCCAGCAGTTACTCGCCTTTCGGTAATGAGCAGTTCTTC | CASSYSPFGNEQFF
NA | TRBJ2-1 | NA | 14 | TRBV29-1 | TGCAGCGTTATGGGCGGGAACTCCTACAATGAGCAGTTCTTC | CSVMGGNSYNEQFF
many | TRBJ1-1 | TRBD1 | 12 | TRBV20-1 | TGCAGTGCTAACCCCTCAGGGGGGGTTGTTTTCTTT | CSANPSGGVVFF
many | TRBJ2-7 | TRBD1 | 14 | TRBV3-1 | TGTGCCAGCAGCCGGTCCCGGGACAGGGGCGAGCAGTACTTC | CASSRSRDRGEQYF
NA | TRBJ2-3 | TRBD1 | 13 | TRBV2 | TGTGCCAGCAGCGTAGACAGGGCAGATACGCAGTATTTT | CASSVDRADTQYF
once | TRBJ2-3 | TRBD2 | 15 | TRBV20-1 | TGCAGTGCTCCTCAGCGGGAGGGCCACACAGATACGCAGTATTTT | CSAPQREGHTDTQYF
NA | TRBJ2-3 | TRBD1 | 14 | TRBV29-1 | TGCAGCGCTGGAAAGGACAGGGGATCAGATACGCAGTATTTT | CSAGKDRGSDTQYF
NA | TRBJ2-2 | NA | 17 | TRBV11-2 | TGTGCCAGCAGCCCCCCCGGGACGGACAGAAACACCGGGGAGCTGTTTTTT | CASSPPGTDRNTGELFF
NA | TRBJ1-1 | NA | 14 | TRBV4-2 | TGTGCCAGCACCTTTGGAGAGGCGGACACTGAAGCTTTCTTT | CASTFGEADTEAFF
few | TRBJ2-1 | TRBD2 | 17 | TRBV3-1 | TGTGCCAGCAGCCAAGATCTGGGTAGCGGGAACAGGAATGAGCAGTTCTTC | CASSQDLGSGNRNEQFF
few | TRBJ2-1 | NA | 14 | TRBV20-1 | TGCAGTGCTACCAGGATAGGTCGCCGCAATGAGCAGTTCTTC | CSATRIGRRNEQFF
NA | TRBJ2-5 | NA | 12 | TRBV29-1 | TGCAGCGTTGGCGGCACGCCAGAGACCCAGTACTTC | CSVGGTPETQYF
NA | TRBJ2-2 | NA | 19 | TRBV5-5 | TGTGCCAGCAGCTTGACGGGGGACACCGGGACTATGCTAACCGGGGAGCTGTTTTTT | CASSLTGDTGTMLTGELFF
few | TRBJ2-7 | NA | 14 | TRBV7-8 | TGTGCCAGCAGCCCCGGACAGAACTCCTACGAGCAGTACTTC | CASSPGQNSYEQYF
many | TRBJ2-5 | TRBD1 | 13 | TRBV29-1 | TGCAGCGTTGGACAGGGGATCCGGGAGACCCAGTACTTC | CSVGQGIRETQYF
few | TRBJ1-2 | NA | 15 | TRBV7-9 | TGTGCCAGCACCTCACGGGGGGATTCAGCCTATGGCTACACCTTC | CASTSRGDSAYGYTF
many | TRBJ2-1 | TRBD1 | 14 | TRBV5-1 | TGCGCCAGCAGCTCCGGACAGGGGATCGGTGAGCAGTTCTTC | CASSSGQGIGEQFF
many | TRBJ2-1 | TRBD2 | 18 | TRBV6-2/TRBV6-3 | TGTGCCAGCAGTTACGACCCTAGCGGGAGGGTCGCCTACAATGAGCAGTTCTTC | CASSYDPSGRVAYNEQFF
few | TRBJ2-2 | TRBD1 | 16 | TRBV5-1 | TGCGCCAGCAGCATAGGACAGGGGGCGAGCACCGGGGAGCTGTTTTTT | CASSIGQGASTGELFF
NA | TRBJ1-1 | TRBD1 | 14 | TRBV7-9 | TGTGCCAGCAGCCCCCGGGACAGTTCCACTGAAGCTTTCTTT | CASSPRDSSTEAFF
NA | TRBJ2-4 | NA | 13 | TRBV5-6 | TGTGCCAGCAGCCGTTTAGCCAAAAACATTCAGTACTTC | CASSRLAKNIQYF
many | TRBJ1-1 | TRBD1 | 17 | TRBV10-2 | TGCGCCAGCAGTGGATTGACAGGGGGCGTGTTGAACACTGAAGCTTTCTTT | CASSGLTGGVLNTEAFF
many | TRBJ2-7 | NA | 12 | TRBV5-1 | TGCGCTTGGAGGGAGCCTACCTACGAGCAGTACTTC | CAWREPTYEQYF